The next 16 T cell receptor beta chains were all read from a single sample in a study of T-cell reconstitution after alpha-beta-depleted transplantation in children. Using unique molecular identifiers, the investigators prepared the TCRbeta library. TCRdb independently ran MiXCR on the PCR reads; one entry per CDR3 protein. The sample carries 200,000 to 250,000 distinct CDR3 sequences, around 8.4% recorded once. Sequencing was performed on PBMCs, mostly from graft donor cells, taken 360 days after TCRalphabeta/CD19-depleted stem cell transplant. These receptors all stem from a male patient aged 2-15 years who had a stem cell transplant for acute myeloid leukemia, so the T cells may come from the graft donor.

In this sample, this clonotype turned up a few times. The chain uses TRBV5-1 and TRBJ2-5, with D perhaps TRBD1 (7 bases). This CDR3 contains 13 residues. Trimming cost V 5 bases and J 3 bases, with 11 bases left between them. Germline V gene data show CDR1 as SGHRS and CDR2 as YFSETQ. The chain's CDR3 is CASSAGQKETQYF. DNA for the CDR3: TGCGCCAGCAGTGCGGGACAGAAAGAGACCCAGTACTTC.

The chain employs TRBV20-1 and TRBJ1-5; D is perhaps TRBD1 (5 bases). V was shortened by 4 bases and J by 6 bases, with 16 bases between the two germline ends. Germline V lookup: CDR1 DFQATT, CDR2 SNEGSKA (reference sequence). This CDR3 is built from 14 residues. Here the CDR3 DNA reads TGCAGTGCTATAAGGGGCCAGGGAGGTCAGCCCCAGCATTTT. This sequence encodes CSAIRGQGGQPQHF.

This clonotype was seen a handful of times. J is TRBJ1-1 and V is TRBV7-9; D may be TRBD1 (6 bases). The CDR3 length is 14 residues. V lost 5 bases and J lost 4, with 14 bases in between. Looked up from germline, CDR1 is SEHNR and CDR2 is FQNEAQ (reference sequence). CDR3 amino acids: CASSPRRTVTEAFF. The CDR3 nucleotides read TGTGCCAGCAGCCCCCGCAGGACAGTCACTGAAGCTTTCTTT. Filled out from reference TRBV7-9 and TRBJ1-1, the complete variable domain reads DTGVSQNPRHKITKRGQNVTFRCDPISEHNRLYWYRQTLGQGPEFLTYFQNEAQLEKSRLLSDRFSAERPKGSFSTLEIQRTEQGDSAMYLCASSPRRTVTEAFFGQGTRLTVV.

The sample holds a few counts of this clonotype. The CDR3 loop is CASSAILRGTNQPQHF. The CDR3 region has the DNA TGTGCCAGCAGCGCAATCCTCCGGGGCACGAATCAGCCCCAGCATTTT. This chain uses TRBV21-1 with TRBJ1-5; TRBD1 reflects the table's D call only, with no check against the DNA. TRBV21-1 has pseudogene status. This CDR3 contains 16 residues.

This clonotype occurred many times. The chain has TRBV29-1 and TRBJ1-1; D is undetermined. Germline V gene lookup returns CDR1 SQVTM and CDR2 ANQGSEA. V was pared by 2 bases and J by 3 bases, with 10 bases between. CDR3 length: 13 residues. CDR3 in amino acids: CSVEKRGDTEAFF. The CDR3 DNA reads as TGCAGCGTTGAAAAGCGGGGAGACACTGAAGCTTTCTTT.

The genes are TRBV12-3 or TRBV12-4 and TRBJ2-1, with 8 bases matching TRBD2. V lost 1 base and J lost 5; bases outside the gene matches: 10. This CDR3 comprises 17 residues. CDR3 in DNA: TGTGCCAGCAGTTTAGGACCGGGACTAGGGGATCACAATGAGCAGTTCTTC. Residues: CASSLGPGLGDHNEQFF.

The J gene is TRBJ2-5, the V gene TRBV20-1; no clear D gene. Germline V gene sequence: CDR1 DFQATT, CDR2 SNEGSKA (reference sequence). The CDR3 runs 11 residues. Between the trimmed V and J ends, which lost 3 bases and 4 bases, there was a span of 6 bases. The CDR3 protein is CSASLGETQYF. The CDR3 coding sequence is TGCAGTGCTAGCCTGGGAGAGACCCAGTACTTC.

Ten or more counts support this clonotype. V usage is TRBV6-5 and J usage is TRBJ2-1; 7 bases fit TRBD1. The V and J ends lost 9 bases and 7 bases, in that order; junction bases with no gene match: 3. Germline lookup yields CDR1 MNHEY and CDR2 SVGAGI. The CDR3 runs to 11 residues. For the CDR3, the DNA is TGTGCCAGTACAGGGGAGAATGAGCAGTTCTTC. It codes for CASTGENEQFF.

The sample holds many counts of this clonotype. The chain combines TRBV12-3 or TRBV12-4 with TRBJ1-3; D remains unclear. The CDR3 covers 13 residues. Between the trimmed V and J ends, which lost 3 bases and 0 bases, there was a span of 3 bases. The CDR3 spells CASSLVSGNTIYF. The CDR3 DNA follows: TGTGCCAGCAGTTTGGTCTCTGGAAACACCATATATTTT.

Details on this clonotype: This may be a read error, as it is one base from a much larger clone. Lacking the conserved final phenylalanine or tryptophan, this CDR3 likely reflects a read error. The rearrangement joins TRBV28 to TRBJ1-5, with 12 nucleotides matching TRBD1. Trimming took 6 bases from V and 3 from J; bases not matched to a gene: 6. This CDR3 is built from 16 residues. Germline lookup yields CDR1 MDHEN and CDR2 SYDVKM. CDR3 residues: CASRAGTGGTNQPQHC. CDR3 DNA sequence: TGTGCCAGCAGGGCCGGGACAGGGGGCACCAATCAGCCCCAGCATTGT.

Ten or more counts support this clonotype. The chain links TRBV7-9 to TRBJ2-1; weak D call: TRBD1 (6 bases). The germline V gene encodes CDR1 SEHNR and CDR2 FQNEAQ (reference sequence). This CDR3 is built from 15 residues. V lost 1 base to trimming and J lost 4 bases, with 11 bases between them. The DNA of the CDR3 is TGTGCCAGCAGCTTAGGGGGGCTGACTTACAATGAGCAGTTCTTC. Protein sequence: CASSLGGLTYNEQFF.

This clonotype was seen repeatedly, ten times or more. The chain has TRBV29-1 and TRBJ2-4, with 8 bases identical to TRBD2. This CDR3 spans 14 amino acids. CDR1 and CDR2 from the germline V gene are SQVTM and ANQGSEA. V shed 7 bases, J shed 6 bases, and the junction held 11 bases outside the gene matches. This chain's CDR3 is CSAIISLAGNIQYF. As DNA, the CDR3 is TGCAGCGCAATCATATCTCTAGCGGGAAACATTCAGTACTTC.

This clonotype was picked up many times. This chain joins TRBV12-3 or TRBV12-4 and TRBJ2-4; 7 nucleotides align to TRBD1. V gave up 1 base and J gave up 6 bases; unmatched junction bases: 3. This CDR3 is built from 14 residues. The CDR3 DNA follows: TGTGCCAGCAGTTTAGGGGACAGTGGAAACATTCAGTACTTC. Amino acids: CASSLGDSGNIQYF.

Many counts were recorded for this clonotype. The chain joins TRBV20-1 to TRBJ2-6; no firm D call. Trimming stripped 6 bases from V and 1 base from J, with 4 bases between. The CDR3 consists of 12 residues. The germline gives CDR1 DFQATT, CDR2 SNEGSKA (reference sequence). DNA for the CDR3: TGCAGTGCCCTTTCTGGGGCCAACGTCCTGACTTTC. Protein: CSALSGANVLTF.

J is TRBJ1-4 and V is TRBV12-3 or TRBV12-4; D is perhaps TRBD1 (5 bases). The CDR3 spans 14 residues. V dropped 5 bases and J dropped 0 bases, with 7 bases sitting between them. The CDR3 reads CASSLQATNEKLFF. In DNA form, the CDR3 reads TGTGCCAGCAGTCTACAGGCAACTAATGAAAAACTGTTTTTT.

The rearrangement uses TRBV29-1 and TRBJ2-1; 11 bases match TRBD2. V trimming: 3 bases; J trimming: 2 bases; junction bases outside the gene matches: 9. CDR3 length: 17 residues. The germline V gene has CDR1 SQVTM and CDR2 ANQGSEA. DNA for the CDR3: TGCAGCGTTGAGAAGGGTAGCGGGAGGGCCCCCTACAATGAGCAGTTCTTC. Its protein product is CSVEKGSGRAPYNEQFF.